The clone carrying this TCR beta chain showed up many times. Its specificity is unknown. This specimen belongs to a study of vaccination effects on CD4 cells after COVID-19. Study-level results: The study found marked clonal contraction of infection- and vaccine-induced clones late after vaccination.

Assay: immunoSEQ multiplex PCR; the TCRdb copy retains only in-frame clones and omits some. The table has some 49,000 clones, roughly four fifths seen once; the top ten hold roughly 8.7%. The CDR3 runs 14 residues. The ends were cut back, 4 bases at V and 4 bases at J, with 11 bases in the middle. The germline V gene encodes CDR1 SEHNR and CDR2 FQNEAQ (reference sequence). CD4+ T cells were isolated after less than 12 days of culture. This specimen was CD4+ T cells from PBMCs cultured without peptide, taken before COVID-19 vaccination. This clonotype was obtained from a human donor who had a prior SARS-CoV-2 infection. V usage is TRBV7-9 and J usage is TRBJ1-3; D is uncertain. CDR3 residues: CASSSRTGGNTIYF. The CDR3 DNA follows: TGTGCCAGCAGCTCACGGACGGGGGGAAACACCATATATTTT.